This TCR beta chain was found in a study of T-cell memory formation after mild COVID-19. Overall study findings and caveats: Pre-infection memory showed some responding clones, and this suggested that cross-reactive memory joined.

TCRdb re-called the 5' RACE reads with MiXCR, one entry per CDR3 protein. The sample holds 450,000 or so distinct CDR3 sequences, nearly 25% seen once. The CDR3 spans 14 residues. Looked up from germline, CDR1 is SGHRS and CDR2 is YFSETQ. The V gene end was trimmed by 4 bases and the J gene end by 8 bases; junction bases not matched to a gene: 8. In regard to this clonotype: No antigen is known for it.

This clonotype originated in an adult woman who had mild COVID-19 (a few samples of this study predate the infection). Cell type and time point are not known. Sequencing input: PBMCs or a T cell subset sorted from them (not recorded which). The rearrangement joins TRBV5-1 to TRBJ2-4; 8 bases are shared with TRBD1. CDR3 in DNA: TGCGCCAGCAGCACAGGACAGGGTGTGTACATTCAGTACTTC. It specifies CASSTGQGVYIQYF.